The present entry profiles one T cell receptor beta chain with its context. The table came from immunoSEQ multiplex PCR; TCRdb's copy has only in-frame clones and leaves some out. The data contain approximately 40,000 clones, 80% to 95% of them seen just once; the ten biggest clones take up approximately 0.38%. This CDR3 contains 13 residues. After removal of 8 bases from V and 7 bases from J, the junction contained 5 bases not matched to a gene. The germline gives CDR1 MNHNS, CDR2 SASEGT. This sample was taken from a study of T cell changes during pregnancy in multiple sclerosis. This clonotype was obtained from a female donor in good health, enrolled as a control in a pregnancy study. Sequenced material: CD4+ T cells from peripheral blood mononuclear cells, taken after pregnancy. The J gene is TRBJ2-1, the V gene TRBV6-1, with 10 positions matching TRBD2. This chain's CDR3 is CASLKREGNEQFF. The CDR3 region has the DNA TGTGCCAGCCTAAAGCGGGAGGGTAATGAGCAGTTCTTC.